The present T cell receptor beta chain was sequenced within a study of T cell responses to AZD1222 COVID-19 vaccine. Study in general: Pooling of second doses given at about 4 or about 12 weeks was done. Study-level findings and limits: An increase in Spike-specific TCR breadth and depth was observed after two AZD1222 doses. A mostly white British donor set with more females was recruited, and clonal diversity was possibly underestimated.

As regards this clone: Its antigen is as yet unknown.

Clones were read by immunoSEQ multiplex PCR, and TCRdb kept only the in-frame ones, dropping some. Among fewer than 120,000 clones, about four fifths were seen once, and the ten largest hold 4.6%. Germline V gives CDR1 MDHEN, CDR2 SYDVKM. Trimming removed 3 bases from V and 0 bases from J, with 20 bases in between. The CDR3 has 18 residues. The starting material was peripheral blood, obtained on day 0 of AZD1222 vaccination. The sequence came from an adult in good health. This rearrangement joins TRBV28 to TRBJ1-1, with unresolved D. DNA of the CDR3: TGTGCCAGCAGTTTTCCTACTCGCTCTCTCGGCATGAACACTGAAGCTTTCTTT. Its translation: CASSFPTRSLGMNTEAFF.